This is a list of T cell receptor beta chains from one sample in a study of radiotherapy plus CTLA-4 blockade in lung cancer. TCRdb's table, derived via immunoSEQ multiplex PCR, lists solely in-frame clones and lacks some. The sample has 120,000 or so clones; 75% to 90% are singletons. Sequencing used peripheral blood, obtained from a patient treated with radiotherapy plus ipilimumab. These receptors all stem from a human donor with non-small cell lung cancer that progressed on radiotherapy plus ipilimumab. Each CDR3 is given with its conserved first and last residue. A D gene is named only where the DNA matches it firmly. Rows give clone size only sometimes, using once, few, many, or a class for an expanded clone.

clone_size j_call v_call d_call cdr3_nt cdr3_aa
. TRBJ1-5 TRBV6-6 . TGTGCCAGCGACGAGGGACTGGGAGGTCAGCCCCAGCATTTT CASDEGLGGQPQHF
. TRBJ1-5 TRBV6-1 TRBD1 TGTGCCAGCAGCCCCGGGACAGCAGGCCGTGAACCCCAGCATTTT CASSPGTAGREPQHF
. TRBJ2-3 TRBV9 TRBD2 TGTGCCAGCAGCTTCGGACTAGCGGGAGTTGATACGCAGTATTTT CASSFGLAGVDTQYF
. TRBJ1-1 TRBV21-1 . TGTGCCAGCAGCAAAGTGGCCAGGAGACCTCTGAACACTGAAGCTTTCTTT CASSKVARRPLNTEAFF
once TRBJ1-2 TRBV18 TRBD1 TGTGCCAGCTCACCACCGGTGGGGACAGAAAACTATGGCTACACCTTC CASSPPVGTENYGYTF
. TRBJ1-1 TRBV6-6 TRBD1 TGTGCCAGCAGTTACCAGACAGGGAACTCGAACACTGAAGCTTTCTTT CASSYQTGNSNTEAFF
. TRBJ2-7 TRBV7-9 . TGTGCCAGCAGCCGTACGGGGGCTGGGCAGCCCTACGAGCAGTACTTC CASSRTGAGQPYEQYF
. TRBJ2-4 TRBV25-1 . TGTGCCAGCAGTGATTTGGGGGTGGGAAACATTCAGTACTTC CASSDLGVGNIQYF
few TRBJ2-6 TRBV18 TRBD1 TGTGCCAGCTCACCACAGGGACAGGGTTCTGGGGCCAACGTCCTGACTTTC CASSPQGQGSGANVLTF
. TRBJ1-2 TRBV9 TRBD1 TGTGCCAGCAGCGCTGGACAGGGGGTCGGCTACACCTTC CASSAGQGVGYTF
few TRBJ1-5 TRBV6-5 TRBD1 TGTGCCAGCAGTCCCCGACAGGGGCATCAGCCCCAGCATTTT CASSPRQGHQPQHF
. TRBJ1-4 TRBV5-1 . TGCGCCAGCAGCGGGACACAATTCGCAACTAATGAAAAACTGTTTTTT CASSGTQFATNEKLFF
once TRBJ1-5 TRBV5-1 TRBD1 TGCGCCAGCAGCTTGGAGGGGGCCTCCAATCAGCCCCAGCATTTT CASSLEGASNQPQHF
. TRBJ2-3 TRBV9 . TGTGCCAGCAGCGTAGTCACCACAGATACGCAGTATTTT CASSVVTTDTQYF
. TRBJ2-7 TRBV5-4 . TGTGCCAGCAGCTTGGGGTTAGGGAGTGGCTCCTACGAGCAGTACTTC CASSLGLGSGSYEQYF
. TRBJ2-7 TRBV6-1 . TGTGCCAGCAGTTCTATCTACGAGCAGTACTTC CASSSIYEQYF
. TRBJ2-3 TRBV2 . TGTGCCAGCAGTGGGGCTAGCATGTGGGCAGGTGCCACAGATACGCAGTATTTT CASSGASMWAGATDTQYF
. TRBJ2-5 TRBV7-8 . TGTGCCAGCAGCGTCTCGGGCAGGGAGACCCAGTACTTC CASSVSGRETQYF
. TRBJ1-2 TRBV29-1 TRBD1 TGCAGCGTCCAGAGGTGGGACAGAGATACTAACTATGGCTACACCTTC CSVQRWDRDTNYGYTF
. TRBJ1-1 TRBV29-1 TRBD1 TGCAGCGTTGATAGGACAGGCACTGAAGCTTTCTTT CSVDRTGTEAFF
. TRBJ2-1 TRBV7-9 TRBD2 TGTGCCAGCAGCTCCCCTGACGGGGGGAGCTCCTACAATGAGCAGTTCTTC CASSSPDGGSSYNEQFF
. TRBJ2-2 TRBV18 TRBD2 TGTGCCAGCTCACCACGGCGGGAGAAAGGGGAGCTGTTTTTT CASSPRREKGELFF